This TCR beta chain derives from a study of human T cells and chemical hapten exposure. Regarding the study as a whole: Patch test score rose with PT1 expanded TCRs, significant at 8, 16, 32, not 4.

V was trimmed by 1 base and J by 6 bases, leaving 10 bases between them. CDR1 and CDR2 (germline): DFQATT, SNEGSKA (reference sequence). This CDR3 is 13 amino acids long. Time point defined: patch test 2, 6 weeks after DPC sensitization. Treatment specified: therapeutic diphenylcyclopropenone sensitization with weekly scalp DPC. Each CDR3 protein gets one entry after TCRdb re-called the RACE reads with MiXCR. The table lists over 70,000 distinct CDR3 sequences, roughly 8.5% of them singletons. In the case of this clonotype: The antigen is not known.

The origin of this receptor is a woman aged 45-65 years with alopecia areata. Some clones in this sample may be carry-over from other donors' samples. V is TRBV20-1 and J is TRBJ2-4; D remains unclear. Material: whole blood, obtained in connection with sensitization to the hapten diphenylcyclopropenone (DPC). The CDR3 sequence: CSARVGQPNIQYF. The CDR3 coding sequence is TGCAGTGCTAGAGTTGGGCAACCAAACATTCAGTACTTC.